This T cell receptor (beta chain) was sequenced during a study of cytomegalovirus exposure and HLA in healthy donors. Sequencing used immunoSEQ multiplex PCR; TCRdb keeps in-frame clones, though not all of them. Of some 240,000 clones in the sample, approximately 84% were seen once. Germline loops: CDR1 SGHVS, CDR2 FQNEAQ. CDR3 size: 18 residues. V lost 2 bases to trimming and J lost 4 bases, with 23 bases between them. The TCR comes from a woman in her 30s in good health and CMV-seropositive. The rearrangement joins TRBV7-8 to TRBJ1-1; D might be TRBD1 (6 bases). Sequenced sample: PBMCs. DNA for the CDR3: TGTGCCAGCAGCTTATGGGGTCAGGGGCCCCTTAGAGGCACTGAAGCTTTCTTT. Protein sequence: CASSLWGQGPLRGTEAFF. The variable domain in full, completed from reference TRBV7-8 and TRBJ1-1, reads GAGVSQSPRYKVAKRGQDVALRCDPISGHVSLFWYQQALGQGPEFLTYFQNEAQLDKSGLPSDRFFAERPEGSVSTLKIQRTQQEDSAVYLCASSLWGQGPLRGTEAFFGQGTRLTVV.